This T cell receptor (beta chain) was sequenced for a study of shared clonotypes between healthy human individuals. Study conclusions and caveats: Among the subsets, naive ones generally showed larger estimated richness than memory ones.

The naive CD8 fraction comprised CD45RO-negative cells positively selected for CCR7 and excluded terminally differentiated effector memory CD45RA+ cells. The donors, healthy adults who were HIV-negative, had experienced no recent acute infections or vaccinations. With respect to this clone: Its antigen is undetermined. At one of its ends the junction is not consistent with the germline gene, which may arise from a read error.

The germline CDR1 and CDR2 sequences are PRHDT and FYEKMQ (reference sequence). CDR3 length equals 14 residues. Libraries were prepared by immunoSEQ multiplex PCR; TCRdb keeps only in-frame clonotypes and omits some of them. Of about 800,000 clones listed, around 96% are singletons. The clonotype was recovered from a man under 40 in good health. The sequenced material came from naive CD8+ T cells sorted from blood. The gene calls are TRBV13 and TRBJ1-1, with D unclear. The CDR3 here is CASSLFQENPEAFF. The DNA for the CDR3 is TGTGCCAGCAGCTTATTTCAGGAGAACCCTGAAGCTTTCTTT.